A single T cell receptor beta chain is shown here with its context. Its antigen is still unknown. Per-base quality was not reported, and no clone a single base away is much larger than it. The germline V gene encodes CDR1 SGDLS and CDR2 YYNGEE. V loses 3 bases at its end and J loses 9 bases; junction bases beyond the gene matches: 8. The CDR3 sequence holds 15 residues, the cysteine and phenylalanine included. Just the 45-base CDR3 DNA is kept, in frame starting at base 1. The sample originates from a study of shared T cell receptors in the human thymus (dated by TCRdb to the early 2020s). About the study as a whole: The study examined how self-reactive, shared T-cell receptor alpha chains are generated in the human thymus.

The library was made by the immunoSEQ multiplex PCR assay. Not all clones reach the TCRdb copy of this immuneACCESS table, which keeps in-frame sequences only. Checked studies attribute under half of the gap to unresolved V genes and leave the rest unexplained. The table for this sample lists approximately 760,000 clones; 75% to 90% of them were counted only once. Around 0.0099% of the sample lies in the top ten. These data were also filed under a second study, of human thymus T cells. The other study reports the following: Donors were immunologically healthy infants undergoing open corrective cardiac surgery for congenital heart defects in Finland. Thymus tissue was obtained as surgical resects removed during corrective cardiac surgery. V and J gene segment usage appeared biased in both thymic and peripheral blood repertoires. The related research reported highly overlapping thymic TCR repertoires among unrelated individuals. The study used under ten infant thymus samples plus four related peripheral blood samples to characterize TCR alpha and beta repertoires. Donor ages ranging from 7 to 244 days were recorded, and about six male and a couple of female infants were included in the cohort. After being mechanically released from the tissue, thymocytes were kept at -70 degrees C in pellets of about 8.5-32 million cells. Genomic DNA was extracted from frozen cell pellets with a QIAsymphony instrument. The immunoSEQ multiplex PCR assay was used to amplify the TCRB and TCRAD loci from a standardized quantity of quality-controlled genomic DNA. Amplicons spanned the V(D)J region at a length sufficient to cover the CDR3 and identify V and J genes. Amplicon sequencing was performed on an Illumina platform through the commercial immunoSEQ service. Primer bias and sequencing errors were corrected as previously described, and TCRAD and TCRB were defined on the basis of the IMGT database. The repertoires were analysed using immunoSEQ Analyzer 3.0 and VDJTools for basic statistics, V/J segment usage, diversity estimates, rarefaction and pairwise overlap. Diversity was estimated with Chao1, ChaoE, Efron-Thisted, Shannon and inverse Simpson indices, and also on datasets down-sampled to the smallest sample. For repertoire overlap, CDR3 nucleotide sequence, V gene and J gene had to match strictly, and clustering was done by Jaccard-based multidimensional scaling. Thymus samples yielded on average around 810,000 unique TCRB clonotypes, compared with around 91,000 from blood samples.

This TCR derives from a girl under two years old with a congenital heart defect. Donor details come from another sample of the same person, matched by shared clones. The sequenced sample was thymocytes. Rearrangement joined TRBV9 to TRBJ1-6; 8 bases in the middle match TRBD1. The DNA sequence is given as TGTGCCAGCAGCGCCCCGACAGGGGCGGGTTCACCCCTCCACTTT. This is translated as CASSAPTGAGSPLHF.